A single sample is the source of the 19 T cell receptor beta chains below, sequenced in a study of T cells in women clearing cervical HPV infection. The method was immunoSEQ multiplex PCR; TCRdb's version includes in-frame clones alone and lacks a portion of them. Across over 45,000 clones, the top ten clones capture approximately 0.98% of the sample. Source material: blood buffy coat. The receptors were gathered from a woman aged 18 to 75 with a cervical HPV16 infection that either progressed to CIN3+ or cleared (not recorded which).

CDR3 protein: CASSAPLGLAGEETQYF. The DNA read from the CDR3 is TGTGCCAGTAGTGCCCCCCTTGGACTAGCGGGAGAAGAGACC. The chain is built from TRBV19 and TRBJ2-5; the match to TRBD2 covers 13 bases. The read comes to an end 3 residues before the CDR3 does, leaving the germline J gene to fill in the end. V shed 5 bases and J 3 bases; nucleotides not matched to a gene: 9. Germline CDR1 reads LNHDA; CDR2 reads SQIVND (reference sequence). The CDR3 sequence is 17 residues long.

As to this clone: The CDR3 is cut off 3 residues early in the read; its end comes from the germline J gene. The V call is TRBV18, the J call TRBJ1-4; no clear D gene. The CDR3 totals 15 residues. Trimming removed 5 bases from V and 3 bases from J, with 13 bases in between. Per germline, CDR1 KGHSH and CDR2 LQKENI. This chain's CDR3 is CASSKGAGANEKLFF. Incomplete CDR3 DNA: TGTGCCAGCTCAAAAGGCGCCGGGGCTAATGAAAAA.

Details on this clone: The read ends 3 residues early relative to the CDR3; the germline J gene fills the gap. The chain couples TRBV2 to TRBJ2-2; D perhaps matches TRBD2 (5 bases). Germline CDR1 is SNHLY and CDR2 is FYNNEI. This CDR3 spans 15 amino acids. CDR3 protein: CASSEMEAAVDLLFF. The covered CDR3 bases are TGTGCCAGCAGTGAAATGGAGGCGGCCGTCGATTTG. The full variable domain, with the rest looked up from reference TRBV2 and TRBJ2-2, is EPEVTQTPSHQVTQMGQEVILRCVPISNHLYFYWYRQILGQKVEFLVSFYNNEISEKSEIFDDQFSVERPDGSNFTLKIRSTKLEDSAMYFCASSEMEAAVDLLFFGEGSRLTVL.

CDR3 residues: CSVAGGRSGGGYEQYF. The covered CDR3 bases are TGCAGTGTCGCGGGGGGTCGTTCGGGGGGAGGCTACGAG. This sequence joins TRBV20-1 and TRBJ2-7; 8 nucleotides align to TRBD2. The CDR3 is cut off 3 residues early in the read; its end comes from the germline J gene. The V gene's germline CDR1 is DFQATT and CDR2 SNEGSKA (reference sequence). The CDR3 consists of 16 residues. Trimming removed 7 bases from V and 3 bases from J; junction bases left unmatched: 17.

About this clone itself: The read gets to within 3 residues of the CDR3 end, and the germline J gene fills in the rest. The V call is TRBV11-2, the J call TRBJ2-1, with 7 bases matching TRBD1. V lost 4 bases, J lost 8 bases, and 5 bases stayed unmatched. Germline V gives CDR1 SGHAT, CDR2 FQNNGV. The CDR3 spans 13 residues. Here the CDR3 reads CASSYRDSHEQFF. CDR3 DNA (partial): TGTGCCAGCAGCTACCGGGACAGCCATGAG. The full variable domain, completed using reference TRBV11-2 and TRBJ2-1, is EAGVAQSPRYKIIEKRQSVAFWCNPISGHATLYWYQQILGQGPKLLIQFQNNGVVDDSQLPKDRFSAERLKGVDSTLKIQPAKLEDSAVYLCASSYRDSHEQFFGPGTRLTVL.

In regard to this clone: The read ends 3 residues shy of where the CDR3 ends; the end is completed using the germline J gene. V gene TRBV6-2 or TRBV6-3 combines with J gene TRBJ2-3; D gene unclear. Trimming took 2 bases from V and 2 from J, leaving 8 bases between them. CDR3 length equals 14 residues. Germline lookup yields CDR1 MNHEY and CDR2 SVGEGT. The covered CDR3 bases are TGTGCCAGCAGTTACGGGCTGTCCACAGATACG. Its translation is CASSYGLSTDT. In full, the CDR3 is CASSYGLSTDTQYF.

A word on this clone: The read ends 3 residues early relative to the CDR3; the germline J gene fills the gap. This chain joins TRBV9 and TRBJ2-3; a weak D match, TRBD2 (6 bases). Trimming removed 4 bases at V and 6 bases at J, with 21 bases between. The CDR3 totals 16 residues. Germline lookup yields CDR1 SGDLS and CDR2 YYNGEE. The CDR3 spells CASSQPVSAGMDTQYF. The CDR3 bases that were read are TGTGCCAGCAGCCAACCCGTGTCGGCGGGGATGGATACG. The variable domain in full, completed from reference TRBV9 and TRBJ2-3, reads DSGVTQTPKHLITATGQRVTLRCSPRSGDLSVYWYQQSLDQGLQFLIQYYNGEERAKGNILERFSAQQFPDLHSELNLSSLELGDSALYFCASSQPVSAGMDTQYFGPGTRLTVL.

A remark on this clone: The read terminates 3 residues before the CDR3 end, so the remaining end is supplied by the germline J gene. The chain combines TRBV6-2 or TRBV6-3 with TRBJ2-3; 11 nucleotides line up with TRBD2. The trim removed 4 bases at V and 4 bases at J, leaving 4 bases unmatched. The CDR3 has 15 residues. Germline loops: CDR1 MNHEY, CDR2 SVGEGT. CDR3 region: CASSSSGGFADTQYF. Partial CDR3 DNA: TGTGCCAGCAGTTCTAGCGGGGGGTTCGCAGATACG.

Remarks on this clone: The observed sequence ends 3 residues before the CDR3 terminus, with the missing tail filled in from the germline J gene. The chain employs TRBV5-1 and TRBJ2-2, with a tentative D call TRBD1 (6 bases). Trimming stripped 0 bases from V and 6 bases from J, with 9 bases between. The length of the CDR3 is 14 residues. The germline V gene has CDR1 SGHRS and CDR2 YFSETQ. The sequenced CDR3 bases are TGCGCCAGCAGCTTGGAGGGGGATGCCGGGGAG. Protein sequence: CASSLEGDAGE. In full, the CDR3 reads CASSLEGDAGELFF. Together with reference TRBV5-1 and TRBJ2-2, the CDR3 gives the full variable domain: KAGVTQTPRYLIKTRGQQVTLSCSPISGHRSVSWYQQTPGQGLQFLFEYFSETQRNKGNFPGRFSGRQFSNSRSEMNVSTLELGDSALYLCASSLEGDAGELFFGEGSRLTVL.

To note about this clone: The read terminates 3 residues before the CDR3 end, so the remaining end is supplied by the germline J gene. V is TRBV7-2 and J is TRBJ2-7, with TRBD1 matching 9 bases. The germline V gene encodes CDR1 SGHTA and CDR2 FQGNSA. The trim removed 5 bases at V and 3 bases at J, leaving 5 bases unmatched. This CDR3 comprises 14 residues. CDR3 loop: CASSVTGGGYEQYF. CDR3 DNA, as far as it was read: TGTGCCAGCAGCGTCACAGGGGGCGGCTACGAG.

For this clone: Coverage ceases 3 residues before the CDR3 finishes, and the germline J gene fills in the end. The chain uses TRBV2 and TRBJ1-1; TRBD1 matches at 8 bases. Per germline, CDR1 SNHLY and CDR2 FYNNEI. The CDR3 is 13 residues long. The CDR3 sequence: CASSEGIQGEAFF. The CDR3 DNA, read in part, is TGTGCCAGCAGTGAGGGCATACAGGGGGAG.

The covered CDR3 bases are TGCAGCGTTGACCACAGATACAACAATCAGCCC. Protein product: CSVDHRYNNQP. The whole CDR3 region reads CSVDHRYNNQPQHF. The chain employs TRBV29-1 and TRBJ1-5, with D hard to call. The read terminates 3 residues ahead of where the CDR3 ends, so the germline J gene completes it. Germline CDR1 and CDR2: SQVTM and ANQGSEA. V was shortened by 3 bases and J by 3 bases, with 12 bases between the two germline ends. The CDR3 is made up of 14 amino acids.

Comment on this clone: The missing CDR3 end, 3 residues past where the read stops, is filled in from the germline J gene. This sequence joins TRBV5-1 and TRBJ2-3; 11 bases are a match to TRBD1. The junction had 8 bases not matched to a gene; V was cut back by 4 bases and J by 4 bases. The germline gives CDR1 SGHRS, CDR2 YFSETQ. This CDR3 spans 16 amino acids. The CDR3 DNA, read in part, is TGCGCCAGCAGCCCGGGACAGGGGGTTGTCGCAGATACG. This encodes CASSPGQGVVADT. The entire CDR3 is CASSPGQGVVADTQYF.

With respect to this clone: The read gets to within 3 residues of the CDR3 end, and the germline J gene fills in the rest. J is TRBJ1-2 and V is TRBV20-1; 12 nucleotides align to TRBD1. The V gene's germline CDR1 is DFQATT and CDR2 SNEGSKA (reference sequence). CDR3 length: 15 amino acids. The CDR3 DNA, read in part, is TGCAGTGTCCACGACGGGGGACAGGGGGCCTACGAC. Residues: CSVHDGGQGAYD. The whole CDR3 protein reads CSVHDGGQGAYDYTF.

As to this clone: The read comes to an end 3 residues before the CDR3 does, leaving the germline J gene to fill in the end. The chain carries TRBV19 and TRBJ1-4, with 9 bases lining up with TRBD1. Germline V gene lookup returns CDR1 LNHDA and CDR2 SQIVND (reference sequence). V shed 5 bases and J 8 bases; nucleotides not matched to a gene: 9. This CDR3 is built from 15 residues. The CDR3 is CASSALDRGEEKLFF. The sequenced CDR3 bases are TGTGCCAGTAGTGCCTTGGACAGGGGTGAAGAAAAA. The entire variable domain, with the rest obtained from reference TRBV19 and TRBJ1-4, is as follows: DGGITQSPKYLFRKEGQNVTLSCEQNLNHDAMYWYRQDPGQGLRLIYYSQIVNDFQKGDIAEGYSVSREKKESFPLTVTSAQKNPTAFYLCASSALDRGEEKLFFGSGTQLSVL.

With regard to this clone: The read falls 3 residues short of the CDR3 end, and the missing part is taken from the germline J gene. This chain uses TRBV12-3 or TRBV12-4 with TRBJ2-7; D is uncertain. There are 13 residues in the CDR3. The V gene lost 6 bases and the J gene lost 3 bases, with 12 bases spanning the gap. Here the CDR3 reads CASSLTTDYEQYF. The sequenced CDR3 bases are TGTGCCAGCAGCCTAACAACAGACTACGAG.

Concerning this clone itself: Sequencing ends 3 residues short of the CDR3 end; the germline J gene provides the rest. The chain carries TRBV30 and TRBJ2-7; 8 bases line up with TRBD1. V was pared by 2 bases and J by 4 bases, with 13 bases of the junction left unmatched. The germline V gene encodes CDR1 GTSNPN and CDR2 SVGIG (reference sequence). CDR3 length: 16 amino acids. Incomplete CDR3 DNA: TGTGCCTGGAGTCCCTCGCGGACAGGGATTATATACGAG. Amino acid sequence: CAWSPSRTGIIYE. The CDR3 reads in full as CAWSPSRTGIIYEQYF.

Concerning this clone: The read ends 3 residues shy of where the CDR3 ends; the end is completed using the germline J gene. The chain has TRBV10-1 and TRBJ2-7, with D maybe TRBD1 (7 bases). The CDR3 covers 14 residues. Between the trimmed V and J ends, which lost 7 bases and 3 bases, there was a span of 16 bases. Per germline, CDR1 WNHNN and CDR2 SYGVQD (reference sequence). The CDR3 spells CASIPRGEYYEQYF. Incomplete CDR3 DNA: TGCGCCAGCATCCCCAGGGGGGAGTACTACGAG.

As concerns this clone: The sequenced fragment ends 3 residues before the CDR3 boundary, so the rest is inferred from the germline J gene. The V and J genes are TRBV6-2 or TRBV6-3 and TRBJ1-2, with D possibly being TRBD1 (5 bases). CDR3 size: 15 residues. Germline V gives CDR1 MNHEY, CDR2 SVGEGT. The DNA read from the CDR3 is TGTGCCAGCAGCCAGACTAGCGGGGGACCCTACGAC. Translated, it gives CASSQTSGGPYD. The whole CDR3 reads CASSQTSGGPYDYTF.